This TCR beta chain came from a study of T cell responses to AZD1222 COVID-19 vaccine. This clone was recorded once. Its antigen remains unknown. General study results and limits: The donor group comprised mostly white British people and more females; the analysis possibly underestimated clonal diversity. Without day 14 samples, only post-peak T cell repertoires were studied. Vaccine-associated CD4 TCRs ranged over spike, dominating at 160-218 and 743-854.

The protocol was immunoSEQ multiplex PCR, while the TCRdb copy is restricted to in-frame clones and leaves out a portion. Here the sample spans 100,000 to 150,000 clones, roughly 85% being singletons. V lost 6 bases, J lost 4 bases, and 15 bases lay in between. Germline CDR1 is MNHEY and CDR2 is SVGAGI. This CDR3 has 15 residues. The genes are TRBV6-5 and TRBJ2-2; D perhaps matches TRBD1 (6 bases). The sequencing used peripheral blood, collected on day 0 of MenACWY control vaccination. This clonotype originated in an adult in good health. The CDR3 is CASRPATGFTGELFF. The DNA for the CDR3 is TGTGCCAGCAGGCCGGCCACAGGGTTCACCGGGGAGCTGTTTTTT.